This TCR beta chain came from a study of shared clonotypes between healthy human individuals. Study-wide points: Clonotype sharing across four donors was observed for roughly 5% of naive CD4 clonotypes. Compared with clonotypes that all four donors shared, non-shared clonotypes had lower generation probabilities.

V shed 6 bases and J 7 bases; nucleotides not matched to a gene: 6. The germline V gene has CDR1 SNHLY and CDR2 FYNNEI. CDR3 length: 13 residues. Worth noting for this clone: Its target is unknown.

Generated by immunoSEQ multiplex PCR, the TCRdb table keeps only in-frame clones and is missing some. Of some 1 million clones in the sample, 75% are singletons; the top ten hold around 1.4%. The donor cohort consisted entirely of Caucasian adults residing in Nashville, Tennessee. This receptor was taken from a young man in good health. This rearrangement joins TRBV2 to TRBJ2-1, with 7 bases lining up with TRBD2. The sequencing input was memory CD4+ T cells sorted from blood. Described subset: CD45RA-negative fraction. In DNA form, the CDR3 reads TGTGCCAGCAGGTTCCCCGGGGGGAATGAGCAGTTCTTC. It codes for CASRFPGGNEQFF. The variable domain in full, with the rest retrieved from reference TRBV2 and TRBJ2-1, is EPEVTQTPSHQVTQMGQEVILRCVPISNHLYFYWYRQILGQKVEFLVSFYNNEISEKSEIFDDQFSVERPDGSNFTLKIRSTKLEDSAMYFCASRFPGGNEQFFGPGTRLTVL.